This T cell receptor beta chain was profiled in a study of T cell responses to AZD1222 COVID-19 vaccine (dated by TCRdb to 2020 to 2023). For the wider study: AZD1222 recipients given second doses at about 4 weeks or at about 12 weeks were pooled, since spike-specific TCR depth and breadth were not found to differ between the two schedules. Trial participants were enrolled by age into subgroups of 18-55, 56-69 and 70-plus years, and roughly 150, 30 and 60 TCR-sequenced participants, respectively, were included in these subgroups. A total of 233 trial participants underwent TCR sequencing, of whom 200 to 220 had received two doses of AZD1222 and 26 had received two doses of the MenACWY control vaccine.

The CDR3 regions of human TCRbeta chains were subjected to immunosequencing. The study's own analysis went as follows. TCRs in the repertoires were matched against a reference library of SARS-CoV-2-specific TCRs that had been generated with the MIRA antigen-specificity platform. Breadth meant the fraction of unique TCRs that were SARS-CoV-2-associated, whereas depth meant the fraction of total T cells that were SARS-CoV-2-associated. Using the MIRA data, each spike-specific TCR was mapped to the spike region that the TCR reacts to and placed in a CD4 or CD8 class. Log10-transformed breadth and depth values were compared by one-way ANOVA with Sidak's multiple comparisons tests. TCRdb holds this immuneACCESS table with in-frame rearrangements only. Some clones are missing; in checked studies, unresolved V genes explain under half, and the rest has no known cause. V and J calls and clone size are copied from that table; D and trimming were computed from the DNA. Recorded for this sample are some 190,000 clones; 70% to 90% of them occurred a single time. Of the sample, about 7.2% is held by the ten largest clones.

The time point label, read with the paper, signifies: baseline before first vaccination. Vaccinee samples came from UK trials COV001 and COV002, including a single-blind randomized controlled phase 2/3 trial of AZD1222 (ChAdOx1 nCoV-19) in healthy adults. Trial participant PBMC samples were collected at day 0 and day 28 after the second dose for TCRbeta chain sequencing. Cut back by 1 base and 0 bases, the V and J ends lie 13 bases apart. The CDR3, from cysteine to phenylalanine, totals 17 residues. Of the read, only the CDR3 DNA is kept; its 51 bases are in frame from base 1. CDR1 is given as SGHAT and CDR2 as FQNNGV, both from the germline V gene. Concerning this clone itself: It lacks a known antigen. Per-base qualities were not stored, and no clone one base away is much larger.

Results the study describes overall, beyond this receptor: Because no day 14 peak-response samples were available, repertoires were characterized only after the peak T cell response. The 56-69-year group was small, and its depth increase did not reach significance, likely because of low power. After two AZD1222 doses, spike-specific TCR breadth and depth were significantly higher than at day 0 and than in MenACWY recipients. Most participants were white British and females outnumbered males, and the authors suggested that clonal diversity may have been underestimated. Reportedly, close to half of the unique spike-specific TCRs recognized epitopes lying outside the regions that are mutated in the B.1.351 and B.1.1.7 variants. The whole spike protein was spanned by vaccine-associated CD4 TCRs, and dominant responses were seen in regions 160-218 and 743-854. Conclusions about previously exposed vaccinees were limited because only five to seven AZD1222 recipients were SARS-CoV-2 seropositive at baseline.

This sample comprised peripheral blood, obtained on day 0 of AZD1222 vaccination. The receptor chain draws on TRBV11-2 and TRBJ1-5, with no reliable assignment of the D segment. The clonotype originates from an adult in good health. The nucleotides are TGTGCCAGCAGCTTAGGTCCAGTGGGATATAGCAATCAGCCCCAGCATTTT. This is translated as CASSLGPVGYSNQPQHF.